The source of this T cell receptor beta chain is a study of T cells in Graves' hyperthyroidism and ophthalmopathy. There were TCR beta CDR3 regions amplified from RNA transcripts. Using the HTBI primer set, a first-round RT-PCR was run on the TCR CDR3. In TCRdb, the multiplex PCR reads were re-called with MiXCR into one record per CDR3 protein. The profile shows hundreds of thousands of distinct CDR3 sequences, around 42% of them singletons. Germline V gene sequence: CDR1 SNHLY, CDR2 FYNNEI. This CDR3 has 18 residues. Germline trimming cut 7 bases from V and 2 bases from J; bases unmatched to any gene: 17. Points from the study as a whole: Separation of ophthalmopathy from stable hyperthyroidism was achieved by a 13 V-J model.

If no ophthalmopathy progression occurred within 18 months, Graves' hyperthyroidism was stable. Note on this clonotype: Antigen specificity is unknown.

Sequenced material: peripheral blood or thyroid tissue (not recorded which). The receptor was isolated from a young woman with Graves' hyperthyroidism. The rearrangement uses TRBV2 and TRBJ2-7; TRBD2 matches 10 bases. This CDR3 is CASNPTGVKAGGPYEQYF. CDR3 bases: TGTGCCAGCAACCCCACAGGGGTAAAAGCGGGAGGGCCCTACGAGCAGTACTTC.